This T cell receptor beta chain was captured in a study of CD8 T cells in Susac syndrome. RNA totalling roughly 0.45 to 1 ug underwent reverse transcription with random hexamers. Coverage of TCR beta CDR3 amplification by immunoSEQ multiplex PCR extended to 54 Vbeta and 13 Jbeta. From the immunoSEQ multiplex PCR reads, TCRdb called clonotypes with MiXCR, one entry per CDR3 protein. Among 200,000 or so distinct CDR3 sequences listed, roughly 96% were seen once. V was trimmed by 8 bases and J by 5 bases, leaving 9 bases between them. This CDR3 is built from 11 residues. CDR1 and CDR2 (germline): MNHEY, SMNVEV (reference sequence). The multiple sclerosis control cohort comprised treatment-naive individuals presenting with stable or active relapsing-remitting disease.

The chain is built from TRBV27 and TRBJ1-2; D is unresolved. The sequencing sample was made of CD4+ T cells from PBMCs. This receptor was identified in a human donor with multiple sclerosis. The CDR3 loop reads CASGQPYGYTF. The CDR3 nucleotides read TGTGCCAGCGGTCAGCCTTATGGCTACACCTTC.